This T cell receptor beta chain was sequenced for a study of tumor-infiltrating lymphocytes in localized non-small cell lung cancer. On the study more broadly: The cohort mixed smokers and never-smokers, several histologies, and some post-neoadjuvant-chemotherapy samples. Each patient gave resected tumor and non-adjacent uninvolved lung tissue. Study-level findings and limits: No T-cell fraction difference was seen between IM1 and IM2 tumors.

Clones were sequenced by immunoSEQ multiplex PCR, and TCRdb holds only the in-frame ones, with some missing. The table lists 12,000 or so clones, 65% to 85% of them singletons. Worth noting for this clone: The antigen is unknown.

The junction had 10 bases not matched to a gene; V was cut back by 7 bases and J by 4 bases. The CDR3 is 14 amino acids. Germline lookup yields CDR1 SGHTA and CDR2 FQGNSA. The specimen was lung tumor tissue. J is TRBJ2-7 and V is TRBV7-2; 7 bases map to TRBD2. The source is a human donor with non-small cell lung cancer. CDR3 residues: CASTVRGERYEQYF. The CDR3 DNA follows: TGTGCCAGCACCGTACGGGGGGAGCGGTACGAGCAGTACTTC.